This section outlines one TCR beta chain sequence together with its context. No cognate antigen has been identified for it. One base away there is no much larger clone; base qualities are not given. Taken with the paper, the label for time point translates to: baseline before first vaccination. Vaccinee samples came from UK trials COV001 and COV002, including a single-blind randomized controlled phase 2/3 trial of AZD1222 (ChAdOx1 nCoV-19) in healthy adults. For TCRbeta chain sequencing, PBMC samples from trial participants were taken at day 0 and at day 28 after the second dose. This specimen belongs to a study of T cell responses to AZD1222 COVID-19 vaccine (dated by TCRdb to the early 2020s). Notes on the research overall: AZD1222 recipients with second doses at about 4 weeks or about 12 weeks were pooled, because spike-specific TCR depth and breadth did not differ between schedules. A total of 240 or so trial participants underwent TCR sequencing, of whom approximately 200 had received two doses of AZD1222 and about 26 had received two doses of the MenACWY control vaccine. Trial participants were enrolled into age subgroups of 18-55, 56-69 and 70-plus years, which contained roughly 150, 30 and 60 TCR-sequenced participants, respectively. The paper's findings and limits, for the study overall: The 56-69-year group was small, and its depth increase did not reach significance, likely because of low power. Most participants were white British and females outnumbered males, and the authors suggested that clonal diversity may have been underestimated. Conclusions about previously exposed vaccinees were limited because only a handful of AZD1222 recipients were SARS-CoV-2 seropositive at baseline. Nearly half of unique spike-specific TCRs reportedly recognized epitopes outside regions mutated in the B.1.351 and B.1.1.7 variants. After two AZD1222 doses, both the breadth and the depth of spike-specific TCRs were significantly higher than at day 0 and than in MenACWY recipients. No day 14 peak-response samples were available, so repertoires were characterized only after the peak T cell response. CD4 TCRs associated with the vaccine covered the entire spike protein, and the dominant responses were in regions 160-218 and 743-854.

The CDR3 regions of human TCRbeta chains were subjected to immunosequencing. The authors' analysis ran thus. Repertoire TCRs were matched against a reference library of SARS-CoV-2-specific TCRs generated with the MIRA antigen-specificity platform. Breadth was defined as the fraction of unique TCRs that were SARS-CoV-2-associated, and depth was defined as the fraction of total T cells that were SARS-CoV-2-associated. Using the MIRA data, each spike-specific TCR was mapped to the spike region that the TCR reacts to and placed in a CD4 or CD8 class. Log10-transformed breadth and depth values were compared by one-way ANOVA with Sidak's multiple comparisons tests. The table was pulled from immuneACCESS by TCRdb, which kept in-frame rearrangements only. Such tables lose some clones; where checked, under half of the loss comes from unresolved V genes, and the rest has no known cause. The V and J calls and clone size come from that table; D and trimming were worked out from the DNA. The sample includes more than 95,000 clones, with 85% to 90% observed a single time. Around 7% of the sample lies in the top ten.

The sequenced sample was peripheral blood, obtained on day 0 of AZD1222 vaccination. The sequence derives from an adult in good health.

The sequenced DNA is TGCAGTGCTAGTTCCAGGGAATCCTACAATGAGCAGTTCTTC. Its protein is CSASSRESYNEQFF. Recombination connected TRBV20-1 to TRBJ2-1, with a tentative D gene TRBD1 over 5 matching bases. Inclusive of the bounding cysteine and phenylalanine, the CDR3 is 14 residues long. The retained sequence is limited to the CDR3, 42 bases, with the frame set at the first base. Trimming costs V 3 bases and J 1 base, and their ends lie 10 bases apart. The CDR1 and CDR2 encoded by the germline V gene (reference sequence) are DFQATT and SNEGSKA.